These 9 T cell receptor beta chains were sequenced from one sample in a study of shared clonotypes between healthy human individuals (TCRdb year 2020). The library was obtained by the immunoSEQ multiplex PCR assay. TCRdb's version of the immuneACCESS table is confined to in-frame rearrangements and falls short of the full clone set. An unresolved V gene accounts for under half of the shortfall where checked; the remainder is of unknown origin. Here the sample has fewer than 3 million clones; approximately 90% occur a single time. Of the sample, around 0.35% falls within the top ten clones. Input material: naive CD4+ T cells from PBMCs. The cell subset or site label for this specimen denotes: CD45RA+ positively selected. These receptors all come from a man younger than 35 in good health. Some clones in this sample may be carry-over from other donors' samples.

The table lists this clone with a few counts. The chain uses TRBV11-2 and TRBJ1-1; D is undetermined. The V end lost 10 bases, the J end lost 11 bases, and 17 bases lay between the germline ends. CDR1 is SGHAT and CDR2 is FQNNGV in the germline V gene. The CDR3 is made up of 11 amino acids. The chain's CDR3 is CANNVRDRAFF. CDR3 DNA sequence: TGTGCCAATAACGTGAGGGATCGGGCTTTCTTT.

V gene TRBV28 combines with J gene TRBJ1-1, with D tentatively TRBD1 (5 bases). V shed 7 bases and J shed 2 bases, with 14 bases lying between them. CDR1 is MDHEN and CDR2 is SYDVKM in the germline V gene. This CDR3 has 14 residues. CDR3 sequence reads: CASIHAGLNTEAFF. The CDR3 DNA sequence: TGTGCCAGCATTCATGCGGGGCTTAACACTGAAGCTTTCTTT.

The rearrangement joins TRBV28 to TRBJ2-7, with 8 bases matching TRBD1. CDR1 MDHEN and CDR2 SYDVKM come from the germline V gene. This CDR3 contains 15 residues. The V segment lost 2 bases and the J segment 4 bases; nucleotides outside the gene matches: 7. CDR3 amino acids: CASSLLPGQEYEQYF. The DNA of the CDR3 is TGTGCCAGCAGTTTACTACCGGGACAGGAGTACGAGCAGTACTTC.

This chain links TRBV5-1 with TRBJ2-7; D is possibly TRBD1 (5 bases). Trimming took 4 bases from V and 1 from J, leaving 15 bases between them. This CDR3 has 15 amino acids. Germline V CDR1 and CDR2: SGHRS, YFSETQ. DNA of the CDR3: TGCGCCAGCAGCCCAGGTTGGGGCACGTCCTACGAGCAGTACTTC. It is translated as CASSPGWGTSYEQYF. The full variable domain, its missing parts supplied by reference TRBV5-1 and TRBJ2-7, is KAGVTQTPRYLIKTRGQQVTLSCSPISGHRSVSWYQQTPGQGLQFLFEYFSETQRNKGNFPGRFSGRQFSNSRSEMNVSTLELGDSALYLCASSPGWGTSYEQYFGPGTRLTVT.

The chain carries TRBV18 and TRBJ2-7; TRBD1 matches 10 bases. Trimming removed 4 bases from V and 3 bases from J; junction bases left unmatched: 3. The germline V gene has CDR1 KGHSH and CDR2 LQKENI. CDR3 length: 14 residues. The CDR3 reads CASSRRDRGYEQYF. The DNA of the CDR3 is TGTGCCAGCTCACGCCGGGACAGGGGCTACGAGCAGTACTTC.

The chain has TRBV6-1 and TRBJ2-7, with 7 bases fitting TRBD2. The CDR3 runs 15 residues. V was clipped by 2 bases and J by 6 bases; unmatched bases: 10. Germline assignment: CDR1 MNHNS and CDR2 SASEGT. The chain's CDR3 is CASSEIELASSEQYF. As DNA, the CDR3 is TGTGCCAGCAGTGAAATCGAACTAGCGTCGAGCGAGCAGTACTTC.

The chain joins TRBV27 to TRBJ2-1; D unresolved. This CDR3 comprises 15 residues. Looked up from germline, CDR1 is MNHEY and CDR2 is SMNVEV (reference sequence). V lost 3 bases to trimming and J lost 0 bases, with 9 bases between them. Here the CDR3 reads CASSLLTVSYNEQFF. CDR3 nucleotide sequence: TGTGCCAGCAGTTTGCTAACTGTCTCCTACAATGAGCAGTTCTTC.

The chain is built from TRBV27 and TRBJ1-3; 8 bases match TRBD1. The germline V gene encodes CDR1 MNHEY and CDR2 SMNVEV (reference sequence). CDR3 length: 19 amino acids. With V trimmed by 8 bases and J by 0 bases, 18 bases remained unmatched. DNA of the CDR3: TGTGCCAGCGGGCGCCGGACAGGGTCCCAGGGAGGCTCTGGAAACACCATATATTTT. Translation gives CASGRRTGSQGGSGNTIYF.

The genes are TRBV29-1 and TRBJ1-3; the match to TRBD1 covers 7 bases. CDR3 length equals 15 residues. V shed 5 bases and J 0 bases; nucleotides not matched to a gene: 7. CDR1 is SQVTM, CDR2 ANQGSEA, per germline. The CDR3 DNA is TGCAGCGTTATCAGGGGGAGCTACTCTGGAAACACCATATATTTT. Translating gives CSVIRGSYSGNTIYF.